The TCR beta chain described here comes from a study of lymphopenia after photon versus proton radiotherapy. Study findings and constraints: Only patients who died were analyzed for survival; proton advantage is unproven. Post-nadir diversity loss with photons came from oligoclonal expansion, particularly CD8+ Temra cells. Larger post-nadir TCR diversity loss correlated inversely with survival in deceased patients.

Using immunoSEQ multiplex PCR, the repertoire was profiled, and TCRdb retains in-frame clones only, with some absent. The sample consists of more than 45,000 clones, about 88% of them appearing once. To note about this clone: The antigen is unknown.

The V gene's germline CDR1 is SGHTA and CDR2 FQGNSA. V was trimmed by 5 bases and J by 0 bases, leaving 22 bases between them. The CDR3 is 18 residues long. The sequencing here drew on peripheral blood, taken from a patient treated with proton-based radiotherapy. The source of this sequence is a man aged 60 to 75 with pancreatic cancer. The V gene is TRBV7-2, the J gene TRBJ1-1; the D gene is possibly TRBD1 (5 bases). CDR3 in amino acids: CASSPSVPQAILNTEAFF. As DNA, the CDR3 is TGTGCCAGCAGCCCCTCGGTACCACAGGCGATATTGAACACTGAAGCTTTCTTT.